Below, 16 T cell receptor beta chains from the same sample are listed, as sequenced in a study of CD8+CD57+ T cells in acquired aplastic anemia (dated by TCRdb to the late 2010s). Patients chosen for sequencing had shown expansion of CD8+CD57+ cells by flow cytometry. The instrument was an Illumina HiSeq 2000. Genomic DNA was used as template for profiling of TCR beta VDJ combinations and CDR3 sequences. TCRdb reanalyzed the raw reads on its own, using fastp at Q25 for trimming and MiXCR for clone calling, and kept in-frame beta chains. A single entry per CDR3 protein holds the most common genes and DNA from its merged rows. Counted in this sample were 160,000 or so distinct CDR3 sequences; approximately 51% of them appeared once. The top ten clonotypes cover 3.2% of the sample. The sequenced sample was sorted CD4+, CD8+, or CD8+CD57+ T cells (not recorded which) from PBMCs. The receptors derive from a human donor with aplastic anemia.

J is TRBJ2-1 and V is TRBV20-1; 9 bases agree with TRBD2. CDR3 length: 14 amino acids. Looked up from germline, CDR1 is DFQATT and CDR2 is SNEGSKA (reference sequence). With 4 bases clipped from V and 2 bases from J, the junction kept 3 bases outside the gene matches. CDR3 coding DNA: TGCAGTGCTAATGGCGGGAGGGCCTACAATGAGCAGTTCTTC. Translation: CSANGGRAYNEQFF.

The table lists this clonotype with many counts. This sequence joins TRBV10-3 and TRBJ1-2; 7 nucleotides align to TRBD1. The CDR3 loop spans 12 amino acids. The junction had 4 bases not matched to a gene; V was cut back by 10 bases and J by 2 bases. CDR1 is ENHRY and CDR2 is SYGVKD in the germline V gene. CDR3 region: CASGQANYGYTF. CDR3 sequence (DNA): TGTGCCAGCGGACAGGCAAACTATGGCTACACCTTC.

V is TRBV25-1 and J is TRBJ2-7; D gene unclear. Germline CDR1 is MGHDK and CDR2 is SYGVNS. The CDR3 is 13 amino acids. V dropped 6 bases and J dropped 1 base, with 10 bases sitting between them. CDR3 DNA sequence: TGTGCCAGCAGCCAAAAGGAGTCCTACGAGCAGTACTTC. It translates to CASSQKESYEQYF.

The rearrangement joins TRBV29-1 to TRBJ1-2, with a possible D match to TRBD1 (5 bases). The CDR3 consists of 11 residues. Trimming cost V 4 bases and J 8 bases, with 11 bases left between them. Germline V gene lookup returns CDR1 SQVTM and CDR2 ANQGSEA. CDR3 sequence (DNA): TGCAGCGTTGCCTGGCAGGGAGGCTACACCTTC. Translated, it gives CSVAWQGGYTF.

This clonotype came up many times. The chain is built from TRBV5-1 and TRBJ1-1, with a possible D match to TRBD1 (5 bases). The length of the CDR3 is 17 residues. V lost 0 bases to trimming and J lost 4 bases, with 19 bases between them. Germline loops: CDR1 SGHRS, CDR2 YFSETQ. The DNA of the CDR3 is TGCGCCAGCAGCTTGGCACCGCTTAGGGGAGGGTCCACTGAAGCTTTCTTT. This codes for CASSLAPLRGGSTEAFF.

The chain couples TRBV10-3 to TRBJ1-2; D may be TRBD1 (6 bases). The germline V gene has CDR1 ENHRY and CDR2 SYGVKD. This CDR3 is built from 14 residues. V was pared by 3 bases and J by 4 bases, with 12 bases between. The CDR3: CAISDGPGAYGYTF. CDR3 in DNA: TGTGCCATCAGTGATGGCCCGGGGGCCTATGGCTACACCTTC.

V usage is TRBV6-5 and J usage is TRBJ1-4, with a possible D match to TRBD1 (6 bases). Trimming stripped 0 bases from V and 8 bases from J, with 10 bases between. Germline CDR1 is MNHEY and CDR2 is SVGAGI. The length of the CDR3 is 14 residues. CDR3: CASSYSGGGEKLFF. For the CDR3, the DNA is TGTGCCAGCAGTTACTCAGGGGGGGGCGAAAAACTGTTTTTT.

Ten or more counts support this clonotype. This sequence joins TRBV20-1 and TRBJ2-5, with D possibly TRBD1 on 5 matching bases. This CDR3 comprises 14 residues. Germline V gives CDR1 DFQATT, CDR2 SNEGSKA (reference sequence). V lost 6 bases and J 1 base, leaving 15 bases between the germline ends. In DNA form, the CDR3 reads TGCAGTGCGGGATCAGGGAACCTCCAAGAGACCCAGTACTTC. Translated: CSAGSGNLQETQYF.

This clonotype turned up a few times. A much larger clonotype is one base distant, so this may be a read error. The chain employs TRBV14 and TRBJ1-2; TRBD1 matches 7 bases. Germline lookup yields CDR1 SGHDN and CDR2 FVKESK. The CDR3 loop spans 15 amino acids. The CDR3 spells CASSRNRGVTDGCTF. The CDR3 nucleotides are TGTGCCAGCAGCCGAAACAGGGGCGTGACCGATGGCTGCACCTTC.

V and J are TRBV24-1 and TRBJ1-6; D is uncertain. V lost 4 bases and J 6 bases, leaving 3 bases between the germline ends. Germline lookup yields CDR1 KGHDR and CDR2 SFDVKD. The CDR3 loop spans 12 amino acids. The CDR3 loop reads CATSDGNSPLHF. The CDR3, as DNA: TGTGCCACCAGTGACGGTAATTCACCCCTCCACTTT.

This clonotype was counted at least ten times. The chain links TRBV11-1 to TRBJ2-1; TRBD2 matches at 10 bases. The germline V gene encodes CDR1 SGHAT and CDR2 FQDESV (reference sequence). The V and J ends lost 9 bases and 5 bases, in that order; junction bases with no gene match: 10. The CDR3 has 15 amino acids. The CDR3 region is CASRKAGGKNNEQFF. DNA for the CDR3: TGTGCCAGTAGGAAAGCGGGAGGGAAAAACAATGAGCAGTTCTTC.

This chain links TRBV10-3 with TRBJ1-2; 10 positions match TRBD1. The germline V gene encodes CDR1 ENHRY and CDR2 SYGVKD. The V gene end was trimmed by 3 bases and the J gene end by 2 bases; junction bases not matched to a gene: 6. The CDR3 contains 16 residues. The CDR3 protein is CAISDSGTGVNYGYTF. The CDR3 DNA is TGTGCCATCAGTGATTCCGGGACAGGGGTAAACTATGGCTACACCTTC.

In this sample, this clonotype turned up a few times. DNA of the CDR3: TGCAGCGTCGCCGGGACAGGGACCAATGAGCAGTTCTTC. It is translated as CSVAGTGTNEQFF. V usage is TRBV29-1 and J usage is TRBJ2-1; 9 bases map to TRBD1. The CDR3 totals 13 residues. The J segment lost 6 bases and the V segment lost 6 bases, leaving 6 bases of the junction unmatched. Germline CDR1 and CDR2: SQVTM and ANQGSEA.

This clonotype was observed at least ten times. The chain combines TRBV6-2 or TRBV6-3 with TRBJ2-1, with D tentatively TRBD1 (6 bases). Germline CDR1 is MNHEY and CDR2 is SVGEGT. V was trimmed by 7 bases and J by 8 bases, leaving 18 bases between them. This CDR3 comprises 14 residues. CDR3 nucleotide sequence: TGTGCCAGCACAATACTGCAGGGGACCTATGAGCAGTTCTTC. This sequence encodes CASTILQGTYEQFF.

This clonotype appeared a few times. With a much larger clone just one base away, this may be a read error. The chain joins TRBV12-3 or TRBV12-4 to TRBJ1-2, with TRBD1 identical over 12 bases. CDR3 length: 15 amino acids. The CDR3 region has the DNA TGTGCCGGCAGTCGACCGGGACAGGGGGCGCAGGGCTACACCTTC. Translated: CAGSRPGQGAQGYTF.

The CDR3 region is CASSNQGAGGTQHF. CDR3 coding DNA: TGTGCCAGTAGTAATCAGGGGGCGGGCGGGACCCAGCATTTT. This rearrangement joins TRBV19 to TRBJ1-5; 8 nucleotides match TRBD1. Germline V gene sequence: CDR1 LNHDA, CDR2 SQIVND (reference sequence). With 4 bases clipped from V and 11 bases from J, the junction kept 10 bases outside the gene matches. This CDR3 spans 14 amino acids.